A selection of T cell receptor beta chains follows, all from one sample in a study of T-cell memory formation after mild COVID-19. Each CDR3 protein gets one entry after TCRdb re-called the 5' RACE reads with MiXCR. The sample has tens of thousands of distinct CDR3 sequences, about 12% seen once. Sequenced: PBMCs or a T cell subset sorted from them (not recorded which). These receptors were taken from an adult woman who had mild COVID-19 (a few samples of this study predate the infection). Cell type and time point are not known. The CDR3 runs from the conserved cysteine through the conserved F or W. Size values are once, few and many counts, or a class for expanded clones, and some rows have none.

clone size,V gene,J gene,CDR3 protein
-,TRBV7-9,TRBJ2-5,CASSLGGAGGPETQYF
-,TRBV4-2,TRBJ2-5,CASSQERETQYF
many,TRBV7-6,TRBJ1-1,CASSLGGHGAFF
-,TRBV12-3/TRBV12-4,TRBJ2-3,CASSLGHSGTDTQYF
-,TRBV20-1,TRBJ1-5,CSARSVDSYQPQHF
few,TRBV7-9,TRBJ2-3,CASSTLGHHGRSTDTQYF
-,TRBV29-1,TRBJ1-3,CSGVDRENTIYF
few,TRBV5-6,TRBJ1-2,CASRSGNNGYTF
few,TRBV3-1,TRBJ2-5,CASSHASGLAGGQETQYF
once,TRBV7-9,TRBJ2-3,CASSLADWGLAGDTDTQYF
-,TRBV12-3/TRBV12-4,TRBJ2-7,CASSLLGGAYEQYF
-,TRBV20-1,TRBJ2-3,CSAAGGRTDTQYF
-,TRBV7-6,TRBJ2-2,CASLKAVGELFF
-,TRBV5-4,TRBJ2-6,CASSPRDRAGANVLTF
few,TRBV4-3,TRBJ2-1,CASSQERMGYNEQFF
many,TRBV4-3,TRBJ2-1,CASSQDRLAGGANEQFF
-,TRBV9,TRBJ1-6,CATSDGPNSPLHF
few,TRBV20-1,TRBJ2-7,CSARGDISYEQYF
many,TRBV7-9,TRBJ2-1,CASSLETLSYNEQFF
few,TRBV7-9,TRBJ1-1,CASRFDVVNEAFF
-,TRBV12-3/TRBV12-4,TRBJ1-1,CASSPVNTEAFF
many,TRBV7-8,TRBJ2-1,CASSLVRTEGSFF
few,TRBV6-5,TRBJ1-2,CASSYDSLGAEGYTF
few,TRBV7-9,TRBJ1-2,CASSTGQDGYTF
few,TRBV29-1,TRBJ1-1,CSVSVNTEAFF
few,TRBV5-6,TRBJ1-6,CASSLRGQPTYFSPLHF
-,TRBV24-1,TRBJ2-2,CATSEGSSSGNTGELFF
few,TRBV7-9,TRBJ2-7,CASSVKNYEQYF
many,TRBV7-8,TRBJ2-1,CASSLRDTIYNEQFF